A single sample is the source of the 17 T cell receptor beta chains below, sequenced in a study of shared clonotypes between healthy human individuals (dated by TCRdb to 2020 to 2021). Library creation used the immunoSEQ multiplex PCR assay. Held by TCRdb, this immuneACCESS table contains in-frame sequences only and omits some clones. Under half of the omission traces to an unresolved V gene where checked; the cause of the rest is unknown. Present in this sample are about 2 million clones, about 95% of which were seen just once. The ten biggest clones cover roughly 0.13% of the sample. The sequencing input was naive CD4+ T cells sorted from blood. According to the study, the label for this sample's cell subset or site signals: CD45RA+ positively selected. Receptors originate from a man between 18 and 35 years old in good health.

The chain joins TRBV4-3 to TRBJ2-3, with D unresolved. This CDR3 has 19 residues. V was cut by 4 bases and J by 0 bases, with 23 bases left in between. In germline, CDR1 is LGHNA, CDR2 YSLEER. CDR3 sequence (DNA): TGCGCCAGCAGCCGCAAGCTAGTCGGGCAGCACACTAGCACAGATACGCAGTATTTT. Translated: CASSRKLVGQHTSTDTQYF.

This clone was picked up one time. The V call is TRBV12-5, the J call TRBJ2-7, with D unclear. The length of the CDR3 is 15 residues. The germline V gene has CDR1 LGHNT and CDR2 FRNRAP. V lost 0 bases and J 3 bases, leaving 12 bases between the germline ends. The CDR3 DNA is TGTGCTAGTGGTTTGGTAGTTAGTAACTACTACGAGCAGTACTTC. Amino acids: CASGLVVSNYYEQYF.

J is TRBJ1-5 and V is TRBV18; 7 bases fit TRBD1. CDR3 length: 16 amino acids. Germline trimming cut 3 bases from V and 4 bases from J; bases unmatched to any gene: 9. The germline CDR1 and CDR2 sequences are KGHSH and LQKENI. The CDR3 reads CASSPGEQGLNQPQHF. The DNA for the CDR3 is TGTGCCAGCTCACCGGGGGAACAGGGGCTGAATCAGCCCCAGCATTTT.

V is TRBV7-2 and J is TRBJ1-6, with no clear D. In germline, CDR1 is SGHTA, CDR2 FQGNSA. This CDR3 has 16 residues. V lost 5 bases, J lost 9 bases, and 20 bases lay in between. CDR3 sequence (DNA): TGTGCCAGCAGCGGTGTCTGGGGAGGGCTAGGTTCACCCCTCCACTTT. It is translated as CASSGVWGGLGSPLHF.

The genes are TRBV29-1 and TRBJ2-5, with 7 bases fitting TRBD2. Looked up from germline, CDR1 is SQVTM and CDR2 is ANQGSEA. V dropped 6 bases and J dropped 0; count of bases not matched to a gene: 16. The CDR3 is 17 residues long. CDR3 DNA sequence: TGCAGCGTCTGGCAGCTTAGCGGGCCTACGTACCAAGAGACCCAGTACTTC. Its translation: CSVWQLSGPTYQETQYF.

DNA of the CDR3: TGCGCCAGCCGGACTAGCGGGAGGGCCGTAAACAATGAGCAGTTCTTC. Translated: CASRTSGRAVNNEQFF. The V and J genes are TRBV10-2 and TRBJ2-1; 15 bases agree with TRBD2. J lost 5 bases, V lost 8 bases, and 7 bases had no gene match. CDR1 and CDR2 from the germline V gene are WSHSY and SAAADI. This CDR3 comprises 16 residues.

The CDR3 reads CASSVEGAVSTDTQYF. CDR3 coding DNA: TGTGCCAGCAGCGTAGAGGGAGCCGTGAGCACAGATACGCAGTATTTT. The chain couples TRBV9 to TRBJ2-3; the D gene is possibly TRBD2 (5 bases). This CDR3 is 16 amino acids long. The V and J ends lost 0 bases and 0 bases respectively, with 11 bases between them. Germline V lookup: CDR1 SGDLS, CDR2 YYNGEE.

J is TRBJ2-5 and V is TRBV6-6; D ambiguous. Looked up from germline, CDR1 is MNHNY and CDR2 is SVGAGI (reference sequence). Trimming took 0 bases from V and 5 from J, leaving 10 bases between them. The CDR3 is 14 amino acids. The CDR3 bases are TGTGCCAGCAGTTACTCTTTCGGTCGGGAGACCCAGTACTTC. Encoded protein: CASSYSFGRETQYF.

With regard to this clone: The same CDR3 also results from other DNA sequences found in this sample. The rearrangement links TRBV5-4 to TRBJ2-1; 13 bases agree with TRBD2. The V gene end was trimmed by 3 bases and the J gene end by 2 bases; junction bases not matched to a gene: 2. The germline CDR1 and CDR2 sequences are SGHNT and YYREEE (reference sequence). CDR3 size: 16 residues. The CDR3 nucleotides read TGTGCCAGCAGCTCTGGGACTAGCGGGACCTACAATGAGCAGTTCTTC. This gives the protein CASSSGTSGTYNEQFF.

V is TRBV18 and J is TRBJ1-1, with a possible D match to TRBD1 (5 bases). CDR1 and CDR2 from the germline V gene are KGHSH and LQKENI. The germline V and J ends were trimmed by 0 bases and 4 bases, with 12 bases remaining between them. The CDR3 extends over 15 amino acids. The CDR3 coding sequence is TGTGCCAGCTCACCACCGGGGGGTGGAGGCACTGAAGCTTTCTTT. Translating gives CASSPPGGGGTEAFF.

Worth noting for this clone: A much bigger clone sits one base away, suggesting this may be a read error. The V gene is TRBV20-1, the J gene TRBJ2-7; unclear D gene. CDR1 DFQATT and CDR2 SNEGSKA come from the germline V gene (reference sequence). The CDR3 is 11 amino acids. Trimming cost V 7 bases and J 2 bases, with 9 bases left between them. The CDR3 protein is CSVILTYEQYF. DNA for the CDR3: TGCAGTGTTATTTTGACCTACGAGCAGTACTTC.

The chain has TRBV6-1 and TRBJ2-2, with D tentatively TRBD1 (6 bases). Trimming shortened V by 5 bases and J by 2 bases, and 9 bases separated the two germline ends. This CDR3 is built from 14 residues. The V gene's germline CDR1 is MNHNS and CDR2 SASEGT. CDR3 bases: TGTGCCAGCAGTCAGACAGGAAACACCGGGGAGCTGTTTTTT. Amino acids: CASSQTGNTGELFF.

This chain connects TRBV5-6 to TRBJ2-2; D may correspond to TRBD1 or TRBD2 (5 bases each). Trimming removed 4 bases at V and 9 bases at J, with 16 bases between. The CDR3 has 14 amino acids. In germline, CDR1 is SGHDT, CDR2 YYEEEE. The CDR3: CASSAWDAPRELFF. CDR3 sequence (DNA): TGTGCCAGCAGCGCCTGGGACGCACCGCGGGAGCTGTTTTTT.

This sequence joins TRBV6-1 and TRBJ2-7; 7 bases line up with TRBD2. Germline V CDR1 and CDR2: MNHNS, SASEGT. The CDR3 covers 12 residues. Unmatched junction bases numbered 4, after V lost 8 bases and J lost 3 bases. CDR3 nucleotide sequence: TGTGCCAGCGGGAGGGCCGTCTACGAGCAGTACTTC. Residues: CASGRAVYEQYF.

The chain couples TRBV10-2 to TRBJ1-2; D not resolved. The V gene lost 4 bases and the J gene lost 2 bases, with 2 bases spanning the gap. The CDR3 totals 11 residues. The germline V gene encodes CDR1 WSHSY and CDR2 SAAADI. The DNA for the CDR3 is TGCGCCAGCAGTGTGAACTATGGCTACACCTTC. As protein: CASSVNYGYTF.

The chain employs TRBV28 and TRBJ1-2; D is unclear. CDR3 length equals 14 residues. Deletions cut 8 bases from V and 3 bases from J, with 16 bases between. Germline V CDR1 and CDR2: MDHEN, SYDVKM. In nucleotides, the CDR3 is TGTGCCAGCTCCCGTTCAGGCGGAGACTATGGCTACACCTTC. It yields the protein CASSRSGGDYGYTF.

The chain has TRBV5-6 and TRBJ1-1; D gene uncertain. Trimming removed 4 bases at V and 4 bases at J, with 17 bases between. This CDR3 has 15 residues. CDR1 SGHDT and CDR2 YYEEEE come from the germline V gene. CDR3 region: CASSASMGGITEAFF. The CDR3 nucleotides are TGTGCCAGCAGCGCCTCTATGGGAGGTATCACTGAAGCTTTCTTT.